One TCR beta chain is described in this entry. The antigen is not known. The CDR3 has 14 residues. V was trimmed by 5 bases and J by 1 base, leaving 14 bases between them. Germline CDR1 and CDR2: SQVTM and ANQGSEA. The sample belongs to a study of cytomegalovirus exposure and HLA in healthy donors. Study-wide results and limits: Analyzed later, most CMV-associated TCR beta chains appeared HLA-restricted.

Researchers ran the PCR with 60 Vbeta and 13 Jbeta primers. TCRdb keeps only in-frame clones here, not all; method: immunoSEQ multiplex PCR. The table includes a few hundred thousand clones, more than 60% detected once. The TCR comes from a woman aged 55-69 years in good health and CMV-seropositive. The rearrangement links TRBV29-1 to TRBJ1-1; no clear D gene. Source material: PBMCs. The CDR3 DNA is TGCAGCGTTAGAGGGCCCCTTCAGAACACTGAAGCTTTCTTT. Protein product: CSVRGPLQNTEAFF.